This T cell receptor beta chain derives from a study of T cell repertoires in cytomegalovirus infection. CDR1 and CDR2 (germline): SGHVS, FNYEAQ. V was cut by 1 base and J by 4 bases, with 10 bases left in between. The CDR3 length is 14 residues. Findings and caveats of the study: Cumulative public TCR beta family frequency identified CMV carriers with the relevant HLA.

This clonotype occurred a few times. Its specificity is not known. From the reads, TCRdb called clonotypes with MiXCR, one entry per CDR3 protein. The sample holds 700,000 to 900,000 distinct CDR3 sequences, under 35% seen once. The sample was cultured CD8+ T cells from PBMCs, taken from culture after CMV antigen stimulation. The receptor comes from a human donor in good health (CMV status not recorded). Some clones in this sample may be carry-over from other donors' samples. The chain employs TRBV7-6 and TRBJ1-2; the D gene is possibly TRBD1 (5 bases). DNA of the CDR3: TGTGCCAGCAGCTTAGATCCAGGGCTCTATGGCTACACCTTC. It specifies CASSLDPGLYGYTF.